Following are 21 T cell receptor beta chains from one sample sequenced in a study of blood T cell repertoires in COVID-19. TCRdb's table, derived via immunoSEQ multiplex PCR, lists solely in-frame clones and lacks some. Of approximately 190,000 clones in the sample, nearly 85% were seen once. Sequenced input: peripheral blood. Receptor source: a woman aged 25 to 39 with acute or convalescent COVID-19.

The CDR3 bases are TGTGCCAGCAGCTTCCCTAAAGGTGGAGCGGTCATCTACAATGAGCAGTTCTTC. This encodes CASSFPKGGAVIYNEQFF. The V and J genes are TRBV7-9 and TRBJ2-1, with TRBD2 as a possible D gene (5 bases). The germline gives CDR1 SEHNR, CDR2 FQNEAQ (reference sequence). The CDR3 length is 18 residues. V lost 3 bases and J 3 bases, leaving 21 bases between the germline ends. Full variable domain (remainder filled in from reference TRBV7-9 and TRBJ2-1): DTGVSQNPRHKITKRGQNVTFRCDPISEHNRLYWYRQTLGQGPEFLTYFQNEAQLEKSRLLSDRFSAERPKGSFSTLEIQRTEQGDSAMYLCASSFPKGGAVIYNEQFFGPGTRLTVL.

The CDR3 region is CASSLGQGAVYGYTF. The DNA for the CDR3 is TGTGCCAGCAGCTTAGGACAGGGGGCTGTCTATGGCTACACCTTC. V is TRBV11-2 and J is TRBJ1-2; 10 nucleotides match TRBD1. Per the germline V gene, CDR1 is SGHAT and CDR2 is FQNNGV. This CDR3 has 15 amino acids. Trimming at V came to 1 base and at J to 4 bases, leaving 3 bases not matched to a gene.

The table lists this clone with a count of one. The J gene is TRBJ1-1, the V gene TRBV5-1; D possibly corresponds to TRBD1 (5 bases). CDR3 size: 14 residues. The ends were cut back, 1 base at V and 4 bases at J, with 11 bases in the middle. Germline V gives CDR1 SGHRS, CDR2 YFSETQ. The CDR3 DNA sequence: TGCGCCAGCAGCTTGTCAGTGGGGGGCACTGAAGCTTTCTTT. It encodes CASSLSVGGTEAFF.

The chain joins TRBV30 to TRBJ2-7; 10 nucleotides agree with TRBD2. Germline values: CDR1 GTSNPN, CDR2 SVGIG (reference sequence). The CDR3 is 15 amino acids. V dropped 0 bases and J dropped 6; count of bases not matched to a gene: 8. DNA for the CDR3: TGTGCCTGGAGTGTAGGAGCGGGGGGGCTAGGCGAGCAGTACTTC. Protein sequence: CAWSVGAGGLGEQYF. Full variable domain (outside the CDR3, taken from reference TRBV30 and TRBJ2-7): SQTIHQWPATLVQPVGSPLSLECTVEGTSNPNLYWYRQAAGRGLQLLFYSVGIGQISSEVPQNLSASRPQDRQFILSSKKLLLSDSGFYLCAWSVGAGGLGEQYFGPGTRLTVT.

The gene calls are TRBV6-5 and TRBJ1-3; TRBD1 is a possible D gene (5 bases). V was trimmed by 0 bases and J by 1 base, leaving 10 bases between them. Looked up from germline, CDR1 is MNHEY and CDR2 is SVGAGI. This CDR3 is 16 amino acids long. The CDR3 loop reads CASSYSGQGSGNTIYF. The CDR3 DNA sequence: TGTGCCAGCAGTTACTCAGGTCAGGGATCTGGAAACACCATATATTTT.

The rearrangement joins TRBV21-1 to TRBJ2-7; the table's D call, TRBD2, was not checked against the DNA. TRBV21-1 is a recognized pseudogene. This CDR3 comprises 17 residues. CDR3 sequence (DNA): TGTGCCAGCAAAGCTCGAGGGCCAGGAGCGTCGACCTACGAGCAGTACTTC. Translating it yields CASKARGPGASTYEQYF.

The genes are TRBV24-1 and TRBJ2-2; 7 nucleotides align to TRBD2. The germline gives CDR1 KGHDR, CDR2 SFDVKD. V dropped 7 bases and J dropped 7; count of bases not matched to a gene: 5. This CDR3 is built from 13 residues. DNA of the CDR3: TGTGCCACCAGCGTTTCGGGGGGCGGGGAGCTGTTTTTT. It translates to CATSVSGGGELFF.

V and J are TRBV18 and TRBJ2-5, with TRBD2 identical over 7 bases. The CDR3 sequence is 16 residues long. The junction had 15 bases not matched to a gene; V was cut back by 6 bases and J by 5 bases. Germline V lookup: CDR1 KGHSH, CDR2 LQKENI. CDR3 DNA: TGTGCCAGCTCCAAGGGGAGGGCCCTAGATTCGGAGACCCAGTACTTC. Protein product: CASSKGRALDSETQYF.

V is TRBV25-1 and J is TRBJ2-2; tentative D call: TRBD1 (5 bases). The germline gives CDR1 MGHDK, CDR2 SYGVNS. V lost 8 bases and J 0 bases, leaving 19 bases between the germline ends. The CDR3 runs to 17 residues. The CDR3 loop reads CASRPQGQRANTGELFF. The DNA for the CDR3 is TGTGCCAGCCGACCTCAAGGACAACGCGCGAACACCGGGGAGCTGTTTTTT.

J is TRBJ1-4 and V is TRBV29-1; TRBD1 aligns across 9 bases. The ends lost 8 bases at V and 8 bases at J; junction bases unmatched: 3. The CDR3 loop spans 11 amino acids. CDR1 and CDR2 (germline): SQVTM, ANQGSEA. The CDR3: CSCGQGEKLFF. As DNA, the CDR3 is TGCAGCTGCGGACAGGGGGAAAAACTGTTTTTT.

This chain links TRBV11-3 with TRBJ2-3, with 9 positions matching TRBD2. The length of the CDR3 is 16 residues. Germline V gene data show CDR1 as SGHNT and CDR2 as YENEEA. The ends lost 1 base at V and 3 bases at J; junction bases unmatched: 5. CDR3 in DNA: TGTGCCAGCAGCTTAGGGGTAGCGGGGGCTACAGATACGCAGTATTTT. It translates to CASSLGVAGATDTQYF.

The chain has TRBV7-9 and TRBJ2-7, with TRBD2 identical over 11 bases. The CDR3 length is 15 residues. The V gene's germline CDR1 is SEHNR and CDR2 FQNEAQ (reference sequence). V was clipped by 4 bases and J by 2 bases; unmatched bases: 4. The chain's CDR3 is CASSSTSGGPYEQYF. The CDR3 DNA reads TGTGCCAGCAGCTCTACTAGCGGGGGCCCCTACGAGCAGTACTTC.

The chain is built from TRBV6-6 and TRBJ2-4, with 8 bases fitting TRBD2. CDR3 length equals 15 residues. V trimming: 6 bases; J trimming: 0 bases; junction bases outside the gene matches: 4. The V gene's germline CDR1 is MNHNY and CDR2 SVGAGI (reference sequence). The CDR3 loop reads CASSERGLAKNIQYF. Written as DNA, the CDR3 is TGTGCCAGCAGCGAGCGGGGGTTAGCCAAAAACATTCAGTACTTC.

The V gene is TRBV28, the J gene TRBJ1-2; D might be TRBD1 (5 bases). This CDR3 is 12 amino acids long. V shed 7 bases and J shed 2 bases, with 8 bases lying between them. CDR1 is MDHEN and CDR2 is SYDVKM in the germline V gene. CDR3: CASNQGNYGYTF. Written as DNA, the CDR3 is TGTGCCAGCAATCAGGGAAACTATGGCTACACCTTC.

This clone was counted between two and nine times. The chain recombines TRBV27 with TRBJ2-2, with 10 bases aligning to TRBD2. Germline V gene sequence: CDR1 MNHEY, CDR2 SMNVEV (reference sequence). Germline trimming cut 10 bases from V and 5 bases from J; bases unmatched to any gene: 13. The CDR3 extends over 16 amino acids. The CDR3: CATRRELAGRTGELFF. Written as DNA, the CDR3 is TGTGCCACACGACGCGAACTAGCGGGGAGGACCGGGGAGCTGTTTTTT.

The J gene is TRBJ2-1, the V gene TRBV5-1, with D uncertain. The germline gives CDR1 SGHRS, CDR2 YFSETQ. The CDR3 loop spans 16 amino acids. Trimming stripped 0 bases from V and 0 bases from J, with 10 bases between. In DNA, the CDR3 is TGCGCCAGCAGCTTGGCGGTCGGTGCCTCCTACAATGAGCAGTTCTTC. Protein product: CASSLAVGASYNEQFF.

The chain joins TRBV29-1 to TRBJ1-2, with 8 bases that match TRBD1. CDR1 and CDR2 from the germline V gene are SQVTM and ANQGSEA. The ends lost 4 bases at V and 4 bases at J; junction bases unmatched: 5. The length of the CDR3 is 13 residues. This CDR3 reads CSVAGTGGYGYTF. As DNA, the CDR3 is TGCAGCGTTGCGGGCACAGGGGGCTATGGCTACACCTTC.

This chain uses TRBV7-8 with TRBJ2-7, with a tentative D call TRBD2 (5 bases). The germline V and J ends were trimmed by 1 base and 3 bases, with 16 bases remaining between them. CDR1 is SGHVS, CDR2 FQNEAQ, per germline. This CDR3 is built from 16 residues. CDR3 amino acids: CASSLERVLRGYEQYF. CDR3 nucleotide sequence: TGTGCCAGCAGCTTAGAAAGGGTCCTACGGGGCTACGAGCAGTACTTC.

CDR3 region: CASSPGESYEQYF. In DNA form, the CDR3 reads TGCGCCAGCAGCCCGGGAGAAAGCTACGAGCAGTACTTC. J is TRBJ2-7 and V is TRBV5-1, with D possibly TRBD2 on 6 matching bases. The germline gives CDR1 SGHRS, CDR2 YFSETQ. The CDR3 sequence is 13 residues long. V dropped 4 bases and J dropped 3 bases, with 11 bases sitting between them.

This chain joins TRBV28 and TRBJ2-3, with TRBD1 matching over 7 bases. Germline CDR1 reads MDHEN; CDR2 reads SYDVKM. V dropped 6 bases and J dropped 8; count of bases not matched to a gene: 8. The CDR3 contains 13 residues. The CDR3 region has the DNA TGTGCCAGCAGCGAAAGGACAGGCGTTACGCAGTATTTT. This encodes CASSERTGVTQYF.

Here the CDR3 DNA reads TGTGCCAGCAGCCCCACCGGGACAGGGGGCGGCGAGCAGTACTTC. It yields the protein CASSPTGTGGGEQYF. The V call is TRBV6-2 or TRBV6-3, the J call TRBJ2-7, with 12 nucleotides matching TRBD1. Per germline, CDR1 MNHEY and CDR2 SVGEGT. The V and J ends lost 6 bases and 6 bases, in that order; junction bases with no gene match: 9. CDR3 length equals 15 residues.